Listed here is a single TCR beta chain. V lost 3 bases and J lost 5; bases outside the gene matches: 5. This CDR3 has 15 amino acids. CDR1 and CDR2 from the germline V gene are MNHEY and SMNVEV (reference sequence). The data are from a study of T-cell reconstitution after alpha-beta-depleted transplantation in children. The authors prepared the TCRbeta library with unique molecular identifiers. TCRdb ran MiXCR on the PCR reads and lists one entry per CDR3 protein. The sample gives hundreds of thousands of distinct CDR3 sequences, roughly 25% of which show up once; roughly 5% is in the top ten. The chain links TRBV27 to TRBJ1-4; 8 bases are a match to TRBD1. Material: PBMCs, mostly from graft donor cells, obtained 360 days after TCRalphabeta/CD19-depleted stem cell transplant. This TCR was sampled from a female patient between 2 and 10 years old who had a stem cell transplant for congenital amegakaryocytic thrombocytopenia, so the T cells may come from the graft donor. CDR3 sequence (DNA): TGTGCCAGCAGTTTTACGACAGGGGTAAATGAAAAACTGTTTTTT. Its protein product is CASSFTTGVNEKLFF.